These 21 T cell receptor beta chains originate from one sample sequenced in a study of cytomegalovirus exposure and HLA in healthy donors. Vbeta (60) and Jbeta (13) primers were used in the PCR. Only in-frame clones appear in the TCRdb table, and some are missing; sequencing was by immunoSEQ multiplex PCR. The sample yields roughly 90,000 clones, roughly 80% seen once. The specimen was PBMCs. These receptors all come from a man aged 25 to 45 in good health and CMV-seropositive.

The V call is TRBV28, the J call TRBJ1-4, with D unresolved. Deletions cut 7 bases from V and 4 bases from J, with 16 bases between. This CDR3 has 15 amino acids. Germline assignment: CDR1 MDHEN and CDR2 SYDVKM. CDR3 residues: CASKKDGANNEKLFF. In DNA form, the CDR3 reads TGTGCCAGCAAAAAAGACGGAGCTAATAATGAAAAACTGTTTTTT.

The table lists this clone with a few counts. The chain combines TRBV19 with TRBJ1-2; 7 bases match TRBD1. Trimming removed 9 bases from V and 5 bases from J; junction bases left unmatched: 9. The CDR3 has 13 amino acids. Looked up from germline, CDR1 is LNHDA and CDR2 is SQIVND (reference sequence). This chain's CDR3 is CASNGGTEYGYTF. The DNA for the CDR3 is TGTGCCAGCAATGGGGGGACAGAGTATGGCTACACCTTC.

This clone was counted between two and nine times. V usage is TRBV19 and J usage is TRBJ2-5; TRBD1 is a possible D gene (6 bases). This CDR3 spans 14 amino acids. Germline V gene sequence: CDR1 LNHDA, CDR2 SQIVND (reference sequence). Trimming removed 3 bases from V and 4 bases from J, with 12 bases in between. The CDR3 loop reads CASSIAGVRETQYF. The DNA for the CDR3 is TGTGCCAGTAGTATCGCAGGGGTTAGAGAGACCCAGTACTTC.

The rearrangement joins TRBV10-3 to TRBJ2-7, with TRBD1 identical over 9 bases. This CDR3 is built from 18 residues. The germline V gene has CDR1 ENHRY and CDR2 SYGVKD. The V gene end was trimmed by 5 bases and the J gene end by 2 bases; junction bases not matched to a gene: 16. The CDR3 protein is CAISTNSVLTGGAYEQYF. Here the CDR3 DNA reads TGTGCCATCAGTACCAATTCGGTCCTGACAGGGGGGGCCTACGAGCAGTACTTC.

V is TRBV11-2 and J is TRBJ2-5, with 11 nucleotides matching TRBD2. J was trimmed by 4 bases and V by 2 bases; bases with no gene match: 0. The CDR3 is made up of 14 amino acids. The V gene's germline CDR1 is SGHAT and CDR2 FQNNGV. In DNA form, the CDR3 reads TGTGCCAGCAGCTTACTAGCGGGAGGAGAGACCCAGTACTTC. Encoded protein: CASSLLAGGETQYF.

The genes are TRBV5-6 and TRBJ1-4; no firm D call. In germline, CDR1 is SGHDT, CDR2 YYEEEE. The CDR3 has 15 amino acids. The ends were cut back, 4 bases at V and 0 bases at J, with 10 bases in the middle. Written as DNA, the CDR3 is TGTGCCAGCAGCCCGCGGGGTGCAACTAATGAAAAACTGTTTTTT. It codes for CASSPRGATNEKLFF.

V gene TRBV11-2 combines with J gene TRBJ1-4; D unresolved. Germline V gene sequence: CDR1 SGHAT, CDR2 FQNNGV. This CDR3 has 11 residues. The V and J ends lost 4 bases and 11 bases respectively, with 8 bases between them. For the CDR3, the DNA is TGTGCCAGCAGCTGGTCCGGGAAACTGTTTTTT. Its protein product is CASSWSGKLFF.

This sequence joins TRBV18 and TRBJ1-6; 9 bases are shared with TRBD1. Trimming at V came to 3 bases and at J to 9 bases, leaving 9 bases not matched to a gene. From germline, CDR1 is KGHSH and CDR2 LQKENI. The CDR3 runs to 16 residues. For the CDR3, the DNA is TGTGCCAGCTCACCTAGCGCTGGGACAGGGAGTTCACCCCTCCACTTT. This gives the protein CASSPSAGTGSSPLHF.

The chain uses TRBV19 and TRBJ1-2; D is unresolved. The CDR3 totals 15 residues. V lost 1 base and J lost 3, with 12 bases in between. Germline V gene sequence: CDR1 LNHDA, CDR2 SQIVND (reference sequence). In DNA form, the CDR3 reads TGTGCCAGTAGTATAGGTTCAGGTTCGGACTATGGCTACACCTTC. This codes for CASSIGSGSDYGYTF.

This chain connects TRBV5-4 to TRBJ1-2; D uncertain. The germline V gene encodes CDR1 SGHNT and CDR2 YYREEE (reference sequence). The CDR3 is 12 amino acids. Trimming removed 0 bases at V and 6 bases at J, with 6 bases between. The CDR3: CASSLVGNGYTF. DNA of the CDR3: TGTGCCAGCAGCTTGGTCGGGAATGGCTACACCTTC. The full variable domain, its missing parts supplied by reference TRBV5-4 and TRBJ1-2, is ETGVTQSPTHLIKTRGQQVTLRCSSQSGHNTVSWYQQALGQGPQFIFQYYREEENGRGNFPPRFSGLQFPNYSSELNVNALELDDSALYLCASSLVGNGYTFGSGTRLTVV.

V usage is TRBV2 and J usage is TRBJ2-7; D gene unclear. The germline CDR1 and CDR2 sequences are SNHLY and FYNNEI. V was pared by 2 bases and J by 2 bases, with 7 bases between. The CDR3 spans 13 residues. The CDR3 spells CASSERLAYEQYF. In DNA, the CDR3 is TGTGCCAGCAGTGAAAGGCTAGCCTACGAGCAGTACTTC.

Only one count was recorded for this clone. The chain links TRBV6-6 to TRBJ1-1; no definite D call. Germline assignment: CDR1 MNHNY and CDR2 SVGAGI (reference sequence). The CDR3 is made up of 14 amino acids. V was shortened by 2 bases and J by 4 bases, with 11 bases between the two germline ends. The DNA for the CDR3 is TGTGCCAGCAGTTACCTCGGAGTTAGCACTGAAGCTTTCTTT. This sequence encodes CASSYLGVSTEAFF.

V gene TRBV30 combines with J gene TRBJ2-7; D possibly corresponds to TRBD2 (6 bases). From germline, CDR1 is GTSNPN and CDR2 SVGIG (reference sequence). With 2 bases removed from V and 2 bases from J, the gap between germline ends came to 13 bases. The length of the CDR3 is 14 residues. The CDR3 DNA is TGTGCCTGGAGTCCGGGGGTCCTAGCCTACGAGCAGTACTTC. The encoded protein is CAWSPGVLAYEQYF.

Notes on this clone: The junction does not match germline at one end; this may be a read error. The chain recombines TRBV29-1 with TRBJ2-7; the D gene is possibly TRBD2 (5 bases). Germline lookup yields CDR1 SQVTM and CDR2 ANQGSEA. This CDR3 has 12 amino acids. This CDR3 reads CSAETGIYEQYF. CDR3 nucleotides: TGCAGCGCTGAAACCGGGATCTACGAGCAGTACTTC.

In regard to this clone: The same CDR3 can be traced to other DNA sequences in this sample. The V gene is TRBV27, the J gene TRBJ2-7; weak D call: TRBD2 (6 bases). Trimming shortened V by 3 bases and J by 2 bases, and 8 bases separated the two germline ends. Looked up from germline, CDR1 is MNHEY and CDR2 is SMNVEV (reference sequence). CDR3 length: 13 amino acids. The chain's CDR3 is CASSLTSTYEQYF. DNA of the CDR3: TGTGCCAGCAGTTTGACTAGTACCTACGAGCAGTACTTC.

The chain employs TRBV7-8 and TRBJ2-5; TRBD2 aligns across 9 bases. The end of the DNA is better explained by TRBJ2-7, so the J call may be wrong. The CDR3 is 15 amino acids. The germline V gene has CDR1 SGHVS and CDR2 FQNEAQ. CDR3 nucleotides: TGTGCCAGCAGCTTTATGACTAGCGGAACCTACGAGCAGTACTTC. It encodes CASSFMTSGTYEQYF.

The V call is TRBV7-9, the J call TRBJ1-1; 7 bases agree with TRBD1. The germline CDR1 and CDR2 sequences are SEHNR and FQNEAQ (reference sequence). The CDR3 totals 13 residues. J lost 4 bases, V lost 5 bases, and 4 bases had no gene match. The CDR3 nucleotides read TGTGCCAGCAGCCGACAGGGTGGCACTGAAGCTTTCTTT. This codes for CASSRQGGTEAFF.

This rearrangement joins TRBV15 to TRBJ2-5; D is undetermined. The J call may be wrong; the DNA end is better matched by TRBJ2-7. This CDR3 is 15 amino acids long. Germline V gives CDR1 LNHNV, CDR2 YYDKDF (reference sequence). The CDR3 loop is CATSRDWQVHDEQYF. CDR3 in DNA: TGTGCCACCAGCAGAGATTGGCAGGTTCATGACGAGCAGTACTTC.

The chain recombines TRBV5-1 with TRBJ2-5; possibly TRBD2 for D (5 bases). Germline loops: CDR1 SGHRS, CDR2 YFSETQ. V was trimmed by 3 bases and J by 5 bases, leaving 29 bases between them. The CDR3 spans 19 residues. The CDR3 loop reads CASSSTKFGLESHVETQYF. DNA for the CDR3: TGCGCCAGCAGCTCCACTAAATTTGGACTGGAGAGTCATGTCGAGACCCAGTACTTC.

V is TRBV25-1 and J is TRBJ2-5; 7 bases line up with TRBD1. The end of the DNA is better explained by TRBJ2-7, so the J call may be wrong. This CDR3 comprises 15 residues. Germline V gene sequence: CDR1 MGHDK, CDR2 SYGVNS. The CDR3 sequence: CASSSYRGPVYEQYF. The CDR3 region has the DNA TGTGCCAGCAGTTCTTACAGGGGCCCTGTCTACGAGCAGTACTTC.

This clone turned up a few times. The J gene is TRBJ1-2, the V gene TRBV27; D unclear. CDR1 and CDR2 (germline): MNHEY, SMNVEV (reference sequence). This CDR3 comprises 13 residues. Trimming stripped 3 bases from V and 1 base from J, with 6 bases between. The CDR3 nucleotides read TGTGCCAGCAGTTTTAGCGTTAACTATGGCTACACCTTC. The encoded protein is CASSFSVNYGYTF.